What follows is one T cell receptor (beta chain) and its context. Its antigen is unidentified. This sample stems from a study of cytomegalovirus exposure and HLA in healthy donors. Study-wide results and limits: According to a later analysis, donors in an Asian-associated ancestry cluster reportedly had fewer N-insertions than the roughly 720-donor mean. A later analysis found that most CMV-associated TCR beta chains appeared HLA-restricted. Specific recognition of CMV antigens was confirmed in vitro for a few chains (all CMV-associated). An analysis done earlier found most TCR beta V segments productive about 87% or about 30% of the time.

This CDR3 has 15 amino acids. Germline V lookup: CDR1 MNHNY, CDR2 SVGAGI (reference sequence). Trimming cost V 6 bases and J 8 bases; bases outside gene matches: 8. Both 60 Vbeta primers and 13 Jbeta primers went into the PCR. Using immunoSEQ multiplex PCR, the repertoire was profiled, and TCRdb retains in-frame clones only, with some absent. The sample is made up of approximately 51,000 clones, and the top ten hold 25% to 30% of it. V gene TRBV6-6 combines with J gene TRBJ2-1, with 12 nucleotides matching TRBD1. Sequencing input: PBMCs. This clonotype was sampled from a man in his forties in good health and CMV-seropositive. CDR3 coding DNA: TGTGCCAGCAGCCCATGGGACAGGGGGCGCGATGAGCAGTTCTTC. It yields the protein CASSPWDRGRDEQFF.